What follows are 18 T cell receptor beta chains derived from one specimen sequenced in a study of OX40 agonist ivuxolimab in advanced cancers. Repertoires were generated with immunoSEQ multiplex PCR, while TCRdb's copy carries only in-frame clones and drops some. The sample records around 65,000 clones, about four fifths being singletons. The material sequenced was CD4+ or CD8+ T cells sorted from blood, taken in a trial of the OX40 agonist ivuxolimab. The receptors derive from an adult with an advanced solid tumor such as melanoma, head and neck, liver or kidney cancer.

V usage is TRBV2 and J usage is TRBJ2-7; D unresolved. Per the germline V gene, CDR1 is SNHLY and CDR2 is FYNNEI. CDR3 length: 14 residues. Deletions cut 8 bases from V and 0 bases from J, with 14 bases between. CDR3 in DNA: TGTGCCAGCCTTAAGGCGCAGACCTCCTACGAGCAGTACTTC. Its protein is CASLKAQTSYEQYF.

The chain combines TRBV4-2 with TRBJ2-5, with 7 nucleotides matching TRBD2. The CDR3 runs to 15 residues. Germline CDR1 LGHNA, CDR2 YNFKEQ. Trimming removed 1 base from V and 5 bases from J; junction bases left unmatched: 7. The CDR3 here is CASSQGGRREETQYF. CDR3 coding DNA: TGTGCCAGCAGCCAAGGCGGGAGAAGAGAGGAGACCCAGTACTTC.

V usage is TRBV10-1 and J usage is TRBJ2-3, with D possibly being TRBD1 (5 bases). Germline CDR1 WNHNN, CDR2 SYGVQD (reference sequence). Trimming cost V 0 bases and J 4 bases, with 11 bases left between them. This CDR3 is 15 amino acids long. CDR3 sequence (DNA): TGCGCCAGCAGTGAGTCGGGGCCTCCCCCAGATACGCAGTATTTT. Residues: CASSESGPPPDTQYF.

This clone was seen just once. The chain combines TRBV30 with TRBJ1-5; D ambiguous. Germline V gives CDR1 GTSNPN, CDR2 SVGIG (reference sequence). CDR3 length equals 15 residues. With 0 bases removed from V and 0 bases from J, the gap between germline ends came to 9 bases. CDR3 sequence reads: CAWSVQTISNQPQHF. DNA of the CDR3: TGTGCCTGGAGTGTACAAACCATTAGCAATCAGCCCCAGCATTTT.

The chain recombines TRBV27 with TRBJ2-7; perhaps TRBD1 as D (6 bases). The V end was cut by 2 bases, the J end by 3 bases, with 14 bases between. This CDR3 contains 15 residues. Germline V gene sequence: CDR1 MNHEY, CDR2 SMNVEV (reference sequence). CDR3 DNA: TGTGCCAGCAGTTTAAGGGGGATGGGGCTCTACGAGCAGTACTTC. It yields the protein CASSLRGMGLYEQYF.

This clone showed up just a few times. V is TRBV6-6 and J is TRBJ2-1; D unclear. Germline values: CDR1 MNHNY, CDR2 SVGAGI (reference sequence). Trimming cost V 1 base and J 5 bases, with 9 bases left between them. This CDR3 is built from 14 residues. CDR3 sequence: CASSYFQWDNEQFF. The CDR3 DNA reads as TGTGCCAGCAGTTACTTCCAGTGGGACAATGAGCAGTTCTTC.

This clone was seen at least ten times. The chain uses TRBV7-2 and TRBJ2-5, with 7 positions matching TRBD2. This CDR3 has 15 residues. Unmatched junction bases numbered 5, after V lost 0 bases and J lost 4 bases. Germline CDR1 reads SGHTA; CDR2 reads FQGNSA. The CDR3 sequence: CASSLARTRGETQYF. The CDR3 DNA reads TGTGCCAGCAGCTTAGCCCGGACTAGAGGAGAGACCCAGTACTTC.

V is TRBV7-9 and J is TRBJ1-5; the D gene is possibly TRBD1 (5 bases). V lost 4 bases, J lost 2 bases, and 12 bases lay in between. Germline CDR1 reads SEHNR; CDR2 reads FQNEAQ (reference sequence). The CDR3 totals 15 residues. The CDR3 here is CASSSPGHGNQPQHF. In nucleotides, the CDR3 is TGTGCCAGCAGCTCCCCAGGGCATGGCAATCAGCCCCAGCATTTT.

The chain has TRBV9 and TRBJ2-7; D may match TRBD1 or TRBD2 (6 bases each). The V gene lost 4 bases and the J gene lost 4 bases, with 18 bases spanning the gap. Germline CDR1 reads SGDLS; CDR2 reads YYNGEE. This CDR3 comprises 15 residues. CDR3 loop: CASSLRGTSGYEQYF. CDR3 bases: TGTGCCAGCAGCTTGAGGGGGACTTCGGGGTACGAGCAGTACTTC.

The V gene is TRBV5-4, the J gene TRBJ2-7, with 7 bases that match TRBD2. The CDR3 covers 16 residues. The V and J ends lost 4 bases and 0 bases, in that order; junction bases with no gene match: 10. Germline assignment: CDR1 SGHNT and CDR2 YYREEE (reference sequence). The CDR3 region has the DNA TGTGCCAGCAGCAGCGGGGCGGGGACGAGCTCCTACGAGCAGTACTTC. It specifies CASSSGAGTSSYEQYF.

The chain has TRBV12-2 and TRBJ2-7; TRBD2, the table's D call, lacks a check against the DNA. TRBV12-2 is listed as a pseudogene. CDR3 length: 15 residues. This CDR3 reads CASRSLNGTTYEQYF. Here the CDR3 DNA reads TGTGCAAGTCGCTCCCTAAACGGGACTACCTACGAGCAGTACTTC.

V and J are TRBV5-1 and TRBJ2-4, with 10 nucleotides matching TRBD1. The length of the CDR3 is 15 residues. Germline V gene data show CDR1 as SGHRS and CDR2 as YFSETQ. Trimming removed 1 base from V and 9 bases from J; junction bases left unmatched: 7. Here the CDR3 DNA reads TGCGCCAGCAGCTTGTCGACAGGGGGCGAATTCATTCAGTACTTC. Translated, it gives CASSLSTGGEFIQYF.

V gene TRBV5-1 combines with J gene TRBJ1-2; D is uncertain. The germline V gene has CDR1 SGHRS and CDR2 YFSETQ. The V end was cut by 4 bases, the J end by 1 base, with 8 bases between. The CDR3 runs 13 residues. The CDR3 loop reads CASSRDFNYGYTF. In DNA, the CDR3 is TGCGCCAGCAGCAGAGACTTTAACTATGGCTACACCTTC.

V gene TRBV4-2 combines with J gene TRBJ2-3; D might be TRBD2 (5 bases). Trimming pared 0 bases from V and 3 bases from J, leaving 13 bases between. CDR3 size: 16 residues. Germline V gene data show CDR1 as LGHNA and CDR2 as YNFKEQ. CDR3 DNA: TGTGCCAGCAGCCAAGAATCGGGGTCTGGGACAGATACGCAGTATTTT. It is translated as CASSQESGSGTDTQYF.

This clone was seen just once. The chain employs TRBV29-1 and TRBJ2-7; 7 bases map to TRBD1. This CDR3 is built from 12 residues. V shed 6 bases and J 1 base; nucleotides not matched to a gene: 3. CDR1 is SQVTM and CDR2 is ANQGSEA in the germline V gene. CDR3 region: CSVGDSSYEQYF. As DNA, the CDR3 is TGCAGCGTGGGGGACAGTTCCTACGAGCAGTACTTC.

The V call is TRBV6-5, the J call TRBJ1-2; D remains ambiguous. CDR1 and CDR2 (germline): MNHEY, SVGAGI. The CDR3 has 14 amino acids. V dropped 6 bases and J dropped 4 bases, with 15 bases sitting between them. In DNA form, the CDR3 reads TGTGCCAGCAGCCAGTGGGGAACCACCTATGGCTACACCTTC. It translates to CASSQWGTTYGYTF.

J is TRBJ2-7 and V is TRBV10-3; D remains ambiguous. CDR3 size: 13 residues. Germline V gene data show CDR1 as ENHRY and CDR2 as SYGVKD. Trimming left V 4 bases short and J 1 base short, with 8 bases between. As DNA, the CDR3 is TGTGCCATCAGTGCCGGCGGATCCTACGAGCAGTACTTC. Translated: CAISAGGSYEQYF.

The CDR3 loop reads CASSSTGGSNEKLFF. DNA for the CDR3: TGTGCCAGCAGCTCGACAGGGGGATCGAATGAAAAACTGTTTTTT. The rearrangement links TRBV5-4 to TRBJ1-4, with 9 bases matching TRBD1. The CDR3 runs to 15 residues. J lost 5 bases, V lost 3 bases, and 5 bases had no gene match. CDR1 is SGHNT, CDR2 YYREEE, per germline (reference sequence).